This T cell receptor beta chain stems from a study of identical twins. The CDR3 loop spans 15 amino acids. Unmatched junction bases numbered 5, after V lost 2 bases and J lost 6 bases. The V gene's germline CDR1 is MNHEY and CDR2 SVGAGI. This clonotype was recorded a few times. TCRdb fed the 5' RACE reads into MiXCR, producing one record per CDR3 protein. The profile shows around 550,000 distinct CDR3 sequences, roughly 15% of them singletons. The same data also went into a second study, on yellow fever vaccine responses in identical twins.

Sequences were obtained from CD4+ T cells sorted from blood. This chain uses TRBV6-5 with TRBJ1-5, with 9 bases that match TRBD1. The clonotype originates from a woman younger than 35 in good health. The CDR3 loop reads CASSYGTGGGQPQHF. CDR3 DNA: TGTGCCAGCAGTTACGGCACAGGGGGCGGTCAGCCCCAGCATTTT.